This T cell receptor beta chain was profiled in a study of cytomegalovirus exposure and HLA in healthy donors (TCRdb year 2017). In terms of the full investigation: According to a later analysis, one platform produced both the 110 or so validation repertoires and the 670 or so repertoires of the first cohort. The aim of the study was to test whether cataloging public T cell receptors could identify signatures of past pathogen exposure. Along with the approximately 600-subject first cohort, a separate validation cohort of over a hundred different subjects was used. High-throughput TCR immunosequencing, statistical association of individual TCRs with disease status, and machine learning were combined to predict cytomegalovirus infection status.

To prepare the library, the immunoSEQ multiplex PCR assay was applied. As for the original processing: A statistical classification framework was built for diagnosing cytomegalovirus status from the catalog of TCR beta chain sequences. TCRdb limited this immuneACCESS table to in-frame rearrangements with V and J called. A share of clones is missing; checked studies link under half to unresolved V genes, and the rest is unexplained. The V and J calls and clone size are taken from that table; D and trimming were inferred from the DNA. Counted in this sample were about 200,000 clones; around four fifths of them appeared once. The ten largest clones add up to 5.5% to 6.5% of the sample. Separate from the roughly 650-subject first cohort, the validation cohort of about 120 subjects was the group to which the donors belonged. The CDR3 holds 14 amino acids from the cysteine to the phenylalanine. Only the CDR3 portion is preserved as DNA: 42 bases, with reading frame beginning at the first base. Here V drops 5 bases and J drops 0 bases, and the junction holds 1 base not matched to any gene. The germline V gene specifies MDHEN as CDR1 and SYDVKM as CDR2.

A remark on this clone: No cognate antigen has been identified for it. Within one base of it there is no much larger clone, and no base qualities were kept.

Overall study results and their limits: Most TCR sequences were observed very rarely across donors, whereas some public TCRs were present in many individuals. The study gave a list of about 150 TCR beta chains associated with cytomegalovirus. The classifier was reported to diagnose cytomegalovirus status with high specificity and sensitivity in both the original cohort and the validation cohort. Subsequent analysis determined that TCRs grouped into clusters in the first cohort also showed a tendency toward co-occurrence across the 120 validation repertoires, and approximately 93% of cluster scores exceeded 0. All 120 or so repertoires were used to score co-occurrence in the validation cohort in a later analysis, because that analysis had no HLA typing for the cohort. A few of the identified cytomegalovirus-associated TCR beta chains were confirmed in vitro to be specific for cytomegalovirus antigens. It was suggested by the authors that the approach could potentially be generalized to other disease states and immunological phenotypes.

This TCR came from a woman under 30 in good health and CMV-seronegative. Sequencing was carried out using PBMCs. The sequence is built from TRBV28 and TRBJ2-1; 7 bases in between match TRBD2. The CDR3 has the sequence CASSRGDSYNEQFF. The nucleotide sequence reads as follows: TGTGCCAGCAGTCGGGGGGACTCCTACAATGAGCAGTTCTTC.